Listed below are T cell receptor beta chains from one sample, sequenced in a study of blood T cells in healthy people across ages. MiXCR, run by TCRdb on the 5' RACE reads, gives a single entry per CDR3 protein. In the table there are 650,000 to 1,000,000 distinct CDR3 sequences, about 34% of which are singletons. Material: blood. The source is a man aged 18 to 29 in good health. CDR3s include the opening cysteine and the closing phenylalanine or tryptophan. A D gene is named only where the DNA matches it firmly. Clone sizes are given selectively: once, few, many, or a class where the clone is expanded.

V,J,size,D,CDR3,DNA
TRBV5-1,TRBJ1-5,-,TRBD1,CASSPQGASNQPQHF,TGCGCCAGCAGCCCACAGGGGGCAAGCAATCAGCCCCAGCATTTT
TRBV4-1,TRBJ2-5,many,-,CASSPTSGAEGIGETQYF,TGCGCCAGCAGCCCGACAAGTGGGGCGGAGGGGATCGGAGAGACCCAGTACTTC
TRBV15,TRBJ1-2,few,-,CATSRNRDYGYTF,TGTGCCACCAGCAGAAATCGGGACTATGGCTACACCTTC
TRBV6-1,TRBJ2-1,-,-,CASRDKYNEQFF,TGTGCCAGCAGAGACAAGTACAATGAGCAGTTCTTC
TRBV4-3,TRBJ2-7,-,-,CASSQGRDQYEQYF,TGCGCCAGCAGCCAAGGGAGGGACCAATACGAGCAGTACTTC
TRBV12-3/TRBV12-4,TRBJ2-1,many,TRBD2,CASSYSGTSYNEQFF,TGTGCCAGCAGTTATAGCGGGACGTCCTACAATGAGCAGTTCTTC
TRBV12-3/TRBV12-4,TRBJ1-2,few,-,CASTSYPGGEYGYTF,TGTGCCAGCACTTCCTACCCGGGGGGCGAATATGGCTACACCTTC
TRBV15,TRBJ1-1,once,-,CATSRDSPLPGDTEAFF,TGTGCCACCAGCAGAGATTCCCCTTTGCCTGGGGACACTGAAGCTTTCTTT
TRBV7-9,TRBJ2-2,-,-,CAIGTGELFF,TGTGCCATAGGGACCGGGGAGCTGTTTTTT
TRBV20-1,TRBJ2-4,-,-,CSATERAKNIQYF,TGCAGTGCGACCGAGCGAGCCAAAAACATTCAGTACTTC
TRBV15,TRBJ2-1,-,-,CATSKRRRTAGTNEQFF,TGTGCCACCAGCAAGAGGCGGAGGACAGCAGGGACCAATGAGCAGTTCTTC
TRBV28,TRBJ1-2,-,-,CAAFGEYYGYTF,TGTGCCGCTTTCGGGGAGTACTATGGCTACACCTTC
TRBV6-2/TRBV6-3,TRBJ1-2,-,-,CASSDSNRVYGYTF,TGTGCCAGCAGTGACTCGAACAGGGTCTATGGCTACACCTTC
TRBV4-3,TRBJ2-7,few,TRBD2,CASSQGTSGAGYEQYF,TGCGCCAGCAGCCAGGGGACTAGCGGGGCCGGTTACGAGCAGTACTTC
TRBV5-1,TRBJ2-1,few,TRBD1,CASSRQGRDYNEQFF,TGCGCCAGCAGCAGACAGGGTAGAGACTACAATGAGCAGTTCTTC
TRBV6-6,TRBJ2-7,-,-,CASSYLRYLYEQYF,TGTGCCAGCAGTTACCTGAGGTACCTCTACGAGCAGTACTTC
TRBV5-1,TRBJ2-3,many,-,CASSLAAGEADTQYF,TGCGCCAGCAGCTTGGCGGCAGGGGAGGCAGATACGCAGTATTTT